A single T cell receptor (beta chain) is shown here with its context. This sample is drawn from a study of blood T cell repertoires in COVID-19. Study in general: The analysed material was cDNA or gDNA that came from T cells, B-cell-depleted T cells, or PBMCs.

Germline loops: CDR1 LNHDA, CDR2 SQIVND (reference sequence). V gave up 0 bases and J gave up 2 bases, with 13 bases separating them. The CDR3 consists of 16 residues. How the authors handled the data: Reference gene primer amplification gave nucleated cell count estimates. The table came from immunoSEQ multiplex PCR; TCRdb's copy has only in-frame clones and leaves some out. V, J and clone size are taken as reported in that table, and D and trimming were inferred from the DNA itself. Counted here are about 250,000 clones, almost 85% occurring once; the ten biggest clones make up more than 4.5%. This clonotype was obtained from a man aged 50-59 years with active or convalescent COVID-19. The sample comprised peripheral blood. The chain is built from TRBV19 and TRBJ1-2; the D is unclear. The chain's CDR3 is CASSIDSRWRNYGYTF. The DNA of the CDR3 is TGTGCCAGTAGTATAGATAGTCGATGGAGAAACTATGGCTACACCTTC.